The text below deals with one T cell receptor (beta chain). Primers for the PCR totalled 60 Vbeta and 13 Jbeta. The repertoire was sequenced with immunoSEQ multiplex PCR; TCRdb's copy has only in-frame clones and lacks some. The listing records 100,000 to 150,000 clones. This record belongs to a study of cytomegalovirus exposure and HLA in healthy donors. When sampled, the donors appeared nominally healthy, though they likely had unrecorded immune exposures. Germline trimming cut 7 bases from V and 2 bases from J; bases unmatched to any gene: 4. The CDR3 covers 13 residues. Germline CDR1 is MDHEN and CDR2 is SYDVKM.

This sequence joins TRBV28 and TRBJ2-5; 7 bases are shared with TRBD1. Material: PBMCs. The origin of this receptor is a woman in her thirties or forties in good health and CMV-seropositive. The CDR3 nucleotides read TGTGCCAGCAAAGGACAGGATCAAGAGACCCAGTACTTC. Translating gives CASKGQDQETQYF.